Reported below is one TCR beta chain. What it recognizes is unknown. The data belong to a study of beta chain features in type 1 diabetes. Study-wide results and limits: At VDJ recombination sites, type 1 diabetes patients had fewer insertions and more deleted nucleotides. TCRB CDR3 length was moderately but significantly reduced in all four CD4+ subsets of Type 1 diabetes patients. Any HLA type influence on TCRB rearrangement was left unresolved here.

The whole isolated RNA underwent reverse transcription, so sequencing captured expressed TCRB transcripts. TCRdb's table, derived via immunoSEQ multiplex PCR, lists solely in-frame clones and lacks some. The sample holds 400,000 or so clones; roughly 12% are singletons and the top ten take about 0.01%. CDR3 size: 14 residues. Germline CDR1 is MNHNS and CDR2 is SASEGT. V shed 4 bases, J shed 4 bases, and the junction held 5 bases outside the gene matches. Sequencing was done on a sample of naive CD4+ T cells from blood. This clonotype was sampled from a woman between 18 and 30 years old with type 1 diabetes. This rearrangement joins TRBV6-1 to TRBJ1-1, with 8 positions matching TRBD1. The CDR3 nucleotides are TGTGCCAGCAGTGCCCCAGGGGGCTTCACTGAAGCTTTCTTT. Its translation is CASSAPGGFTEAFF.